This TCR beta chain appears in the sequencing data of a study of radiotherapy plus CTLA-4 blockade in lung cancer. At the level of the study: With 30% to 40% of patients having disease control, objective responses were seen in roughly 18%. Broader study findings: Tumor-origin TCR clones grew in blood after radiotherapy plus ipilimumab. Strongest reported response predictors: early blood clone changes and post-radiation interferon-beta.

Sequencing used immunoSEQ multiplex PCR; TCRdb keeps in-frame clones, though not all of them. The repertoire holds roughly 45,000 clones, with around 63% as singletons. Treatment of patients with chemo-refractory metastatic non-small-cell lung cancer consisted of focal radiation plus CTLA-4 blockade with ipilimumab. Concerning this clone: Antigen specificity is unknown.

Trimming removed 6 bases at V and 2 bases at J, with 16 bases between. Germline CDR1 reads MGHDK; CDR2 reads SYGVNS. The CDR3 is 15 amino acids. The chain links TRBV25-1 to TRBJ1-2; a weak D match, TRBD1 (6 bases). Material: peripheral blood, obtained from a patient treated with radiotherapy plus ipilimumab. This TCR came from a human donor with non-small cell lung cancer who had a partial response to radiotherapy plus ipilimumab. The CDR3 DNA sequence: TGTGCCAGCAGCGTGCCAGGGGAAGCAAACTATGGCTACACCTTC. It translates to CASSVPGEANYGYTF.